These 27 T cell receptor beta chains were all obtained from the same sample, sequenced in a study of blood T cell repertoires in COVID-19. Produced via immunoSEQ multiplex PCR; TCRdb's table is partial and in-frame only. The sample carries approximately 260,000 clones, around 90% recorded once. Material: PBMCs or T cells enriched from blood (not recorded which). The receptors stem from a woman aged 25-40 years with acute COVID-19.

The chain links TRBV10-3 to TRBJ2-5; 8 bases map to TRBD2. V lost 3 bases, J lost 2 bases, and 8 bases stayed unmatched. This CDR3 spans 16 amino acids. Germline V gene data show CDR1 as ENHRY and CDR2 as SYGVKD. As DNA, the CDR3 is TGTGCCATCAGTGATAGATCGGGGGGGAAGCAAGAGACCCAGTACTTC. Amino acid sequence: CAISDRSGGKQETQYF.

V is TRBV4-3 and J is TRBJ2-7, with 9 bases aligning to TRBD2. The CDR3 covers 17 residues. J gave up 5 bases and V 0 bases, and 11 bases lay outside the gene matches. Germline loops: CDR1 LGHNA, CDR2 YSLEER. Here the CDR3 reads CASSQDRPIAGANEQYF. Written as DNA, the CDR3 is TGCGCCAGCAGCCAAGATCGGCCAATAGCGGGAGCCAACGAGCAGTACTTC.

This chain uses TRBV7-3 with TRBJ1-1; D may be TRBD1 (5 bases). Germline CDR1 reads SGHTA; CDR2 reads FQGTGA. Trimming took 1 base from V and 3 from J, leaving 12 bases between them. The CDR3 sequence is 15 residues long. In DNA form, the CDR3 reads TGTGCCAGCAGCTTAAATCAGGGTTTTGACACTGAAGCTTTCTTT. The encoded protein is CASSLNQGFDTEAFF.

This chain connects TRBV29-1 to TRBJ1-1; no definite D call. This CDR3 spans 13 amino acids. The germline V gene has CDR1 SQVTM and CDR2 ANQGSEA. V was trimmed by 3 bases and J by 0 bases, leaving 8 bases between them. Here the CDR3 DNA reads TGCAGCGTTGATGGGCCGATGAACACTGAAGCTTTCTTT. This sequence encodes CSVDGPMNTEAFF.

The chain employs TRBV21-1 and TRBJ1-5; the table's D gene call, TRBD1, was not cross checked with the DNA. TRBV21-1 is a documented pseudogene. This CDR3 is 20 amino acids long. The CDR3 reads CASSKVLGQGGRNSNQPQHF. The DNA for the CDR3 is TGTGCCAGCAGCAAAGTCTTGGGACAGGGGGGAAGAAATAGCAATCAGCCCCAGCATTTT.

The chain links TRBV11-2 to TRBJ2-7, with TRBD1 identical over 9 bases. Germline CDR1 and CDR2: SGHAT and FQNNGV. The CDR3 loop spans 15 amino acids. V was pared by 2 bases and J by 5 bases, with 7 bases of the junction left unmatched. The CDR3 sequence is CASSLFGTGPHEQYF. The CDR3 DNA is TGTGCCAGCAGCTTATTTGGGACAGGGCCCCACGAGCAGTACTTC.

The rearrangement uses TRBV18 and TRBJ2-7; D is possibly TRBD2 (6 bases). Germline assignment: CDR1 KGHSH and CDR2 LQKENI. V was trimmed by 3 bases and J by 4 bases, leaving 16 bases between them. CDR3 length: 15 amino acids. CDR3 nucleotides: TGTGCCAGCTCACCCCCGGGACTCGCGGTATACGAGCAGTACTTC. It encodes CASSPPGLAVYEQYF.

The chain has TRBV5-1 and TRBJ1-3, with 7 bases lining up with TRBD1. The germline V gene has CDR1 SGHRS and CDR2 YFSETQ. Trimming cost V 0 bases and J 1 base; bases outside gene matches: 7. This CDR3 region has 17 residues. CDR3 sequence reads: CASSLEVTGFSGNTIYF. The CDR3 DNA follows: TGCGCCAGCAGCTTGGAAGTGACAGGGTTTTCTGGAAACACCATATATTTT.

The V call is TRBV6-5, the J call TRBJ2-7; D might be TRBD2 (5 bases). Germline assignment: CDR1 MNHEY and CDR2 SVGAGI. Trimming took 5 bases from V and 2 from J, leaving 13 bases between them. The CDR3 loop spans 14 amino acids. The CDR3 protein is CASSPLDGAYEQYF. DNA of the CDR3: TGTGCCAGCAGTCCCCTTGACGGGGCCTACGAGCAGTACTTC.

The V and J genes are TRBV18 and TRBJ2-2; D remains unclear. Germline V CDR1 and CDR2: KGHSH, LQKENI. This CDR3 contains 15 residues. Trimming removed 3 bases at V and 4 bases at J, with 12 bases between. The DNA for the CDR3 is TGTGCCAGCTCACCGTTTGGAGAGCGCACCGGGGAGCTGTTTTTT. Protein sequence: CASSPFGERTGELFF.

The chain has TRBV2 and TRBJ2-7; D remains unclear. CDR3 size: 13 residues. The V end lost 0 bases, the J end lost 3 bases, and 6 bases lay between the germline ends. Per the germline V gene, CDR1 is SNHLY and CDR2 is FYNNEI. CDR3 residues: CASSEAYIYEQYF. In DNA form, the CDR3 reads TGTGCCAGCAGTGAAGCGTATATCTACGAGCAGTACTTC.

V is TRBV28 and J is TRBJ1-3; TRBD1 might be the D (5 bases). The germline V and J ends were trimmed by 2 bases and 2 bases, with 10 bases remaining between them. The CDR3 sequence is 15 residues long. CDR1 is MDHEN and CDR2 is SYDVKM in the germline V gene. The chain's CDR3 is CASSLGGLAGNTIYF. The CDR3 DNA sequence: TGTGCCAGCAGTTTAGGGGGACTCGCTGGAAACACCATATATTTT. Using reference TRBV28 and TRBJ1-3 for the parts outside the CDR3, the full variable domain is DVKVTQSSRYLVKRTGEKVFLECVQDMDHENMFWYRQDPGLGLRLIYFSYDVKMKEKGDIPEGYSVSREKKERFSLILESASTNQTSMYLCASSLGGLAGNTIYFGEGSWLTVV.

As to this clone: The same CDR3 can be traced to other DNA sequences in this sample. V and J are TRBV6-6 and TRBJ2-1; 7 nucleotides agree with TRBD1. There are 13 residues in the CDR3. With 5 bases clipped from V and 3 bases from J, the junction kept 1 base outside the gene matches. Germline V gives CDR1 MNHNY, CDR2 SVGAGI (reference sequence). The CDR3 reads CASSRDSYNEQFF. The CDR3 DNA follows: TGTGCCAGCAGTAGGGACAGCTACAATGAGCAGTTCTTC.

The rearrangement uses TRBV28 and TRBJ1-1; possibly TRBD1 for D (6 bases). Looked up from germline, CDR1 is MDHEN and CDR2 is SYDVKM. Trimming left V 2 bases short and J 4 bases short, with 17 bases between. The CDR3 spans 16 residues. The CDR3: CASSLSSGVGITEAFF. The CDR3 coding sequence is TGTGCCAGCAGTTTAAGCTCAGGGGTAGGAATCACTGAAGCTTTCTTT.

The chain recombines TRBV28 with TRBJ1-1; 7 bases map to TRBD1. Trimming removed 5 bases from V and 5 bases from J; junction bases left unmatched: 5. The CDR3 is made up of 13 amino acids. Germline V gene lookup returns CDR1 MDHEN and CDR2 SYDVKM. The CDR3 sequence: CASSDRVMTEAFF. Written as DNA, the CDR3 is TGTGCCAGCAGTGACAGGGTCATGACTGAAGCTTTCTTT.

The rearrangement joins TRBV7-3 to TRBJ2-5; D not resolved. V shed 5 bases and J shed 5 bases, with 12 bases lying between them. There are 13 residues in the CDR3. The germline gives CDR1 SGHTA, CDR2 FQGTGA. CDR3 coding DNA: TGTGCCAGCAGCCCACAAAAGTGGGAGACCCAGTACTTC. It specifies CASSPQKWETQYF.

The genes are TRBV12-2 and TRBJ2-7; the D segment call TRBD1 is taken from the table without a DNA check. TRBV12-2 is listed as a pseudogene. The CDR3 is made up of 16 amino acids. The CDR3 nucleotides are TGTGCAAGTCGCTTCCCTACAGGGGCTTGTTCCTACGAGCAGTACTTC. Protein product: CASRFPTGACSYEQYF.

V is TRBV20-1 and J is TRBJ1-1; TRBD1 matches at 10 bases. V shed 5 bases and J 5 bases; nucleotides not matched to a gene: 5. Germline V gene sequence: CDR1 DFQATT, CDR2 SNEGSKA (reference sequence). CDR3 size: 13 residues. The CDR3 region has the DNA TGCAGTGCTGGTGGACAGGGGGAAACTGAAGCTTTCTTT. Protein: CSAGGQGETEAFF.

V usage is TRBV3-1 (or the pseudogene TRBV3-2) and J usage is TRBJ1-1, with D possibly matching TRBD1 (5 bases). Germline V lookup: CDR1 LGHDT, CDR2 YNNKEL (reference sequence). The CDR3 sequence is 14 residues long. V lost 1 base to trimming and J lost 2 bases, with 8 bases between them. The CDR3 nucleotides are TGTGCCAGCAGCCAAGCTGACAGAAACACTGAAGCTTTCTTT. Amino acid sequence: CASSQADRNTEAFF.

The J gene is TRBJ2-2, the V gene TRBV5-4; D remains unclear. The V gene's germline CDR1 is SGHNT and CDR2 YYREEE (reference sequence). Deletions cut 7 bases from V and 0 bases from J, with 10 bases between. This CDR3 is built from 14 residues. CDR3 region: CASSPPTNTGELFF. CDR3 DNA sequence: TGTGCCAGCTCCCCCCCCACGAACACCGGGGAGCTGTTTTTT.

This clone has only one observation. CDR3 region: CASSDSGGLWDEQYF. The CDR3 bases are TGTGCCAGCAGTGACAGCGGGGGGTTGTGGGACGAGCAGTACTTC. The chain has TRBV6-1 and TRBJ2-7, with 9 bases matching TRBD2. The length of the CDR3 is 15 residues. V was clipped by 3 bases and J by 5 bases; unmatched bases: 8. The germline CDR1 and CDR2 sequences are MNHNS and SASEGT.

This rearrangement joins TRBV19 to TRBJ2-1; D not certain. The V and J ends lost 3 bases and 4 bases respectively, with 7 bases between them. CDR3 length: 13 amino acids. Per the germline V gene, CDR1 is LNHDA and CDR2 is SQIVND (reference sequence). The CDR3 here is CASSITGYNEQFF. DNA of the CDR3: TGTGCCAGTAGTATTACGGGTTACAATGAGCAGTTCTTC.

This chain connects TRBV27 to TRBJ2-7; the D gene is possibly TRBD1 (5 bases). Germline V gene sequence: CDR1 MNHEY, CDR2 SMNVEV (reference sequence). CDR3 size: 11 residues. Trimming removed 5 bases at V and 12 bases at J, with 14 bases between. The CDR3 reads CASSTQTQGYF. CDR3 bases: TGTGCCAGCAGTACCCAGACGCAGGGGTACTTC.

J is TRBJ1-4 and V is TRBV5-6, with D possibly being TRBD1 (5 bases). The V gene lost 0 bases and the J gene lost 7 bases, with 10 bases spanning the gap. The CDR3 is 14 residues long. Germline V gene sequence: CDR1 SGHDT, CDR2 YYEEEE. The CDR3 here is CASSLVGGSEKLFF. CDR3 coding DNA: TGTGCCAGCAGCTTGGTGGGGGGTAGTGAAAAACTGTTTTTT.

The count of this clone is one. The V call is TRBV15, the J call TRBJ2-5; TRBD2 matches 10 bases. CDR1 and CDR2 from the germline V gene are LNHNV and YYDKDF (reference sequence). This CDR3 comprises 14 residues. Trimming at V came to 4 bases and at J to 3 bases, leaving 2 bases not matched to a gene. CDR3 DNA: TGTGCCACCAGCATTACTAGCGGGAAAGAGACCCAGTACTTC. Encoded protein: CATSITSGKETQYF.

This clone was seen a single time. The chain couples TRBV7-2 to TRBJ1-3; D may be TRBD1 (5 bases). Germline-derived CDR1 and CDR2 are SGHTA and FQGNSA. Trimming took off 2 bases at V and 4 bases at J, with 12 bases between the two ends. This CDR3 comprises 15 residues. The CDR3 reads CASSLSGMIGNTIYF. CDR3 in DNA: TGTGCCAGCAGCTTATCAGGGATGATCGGAAACACCATATATTTT.

The rearrangement links TRBV2 to TRBJ1-6; 7 bases agree with TRBD1. This CDR3 region has 17 residues. Germline V gene data show CDR1 as SNHLY and CDR2 as FYNNEI. V lost 10 bases to trimming and J lost 1 base; unmatched junction nucleotides: 13. CDR3 coding DNA: TGTGCCATCACGAAGAGGGGGCAGGGATCCTATAATTCACCCCTCCACTTT. Translating it yields CAITKRGQGSYNSPLHF.